These 19 T cell receptor beta chains were sequenced from one sample in a study of T cells after yellow fever vaccination. TCRdb re-derived calls from the 5' RACE reads in MiXCR, one entry per CDR3 protein. The sample has around 530,000 distinct CDR3 sequences; 17% are singletons. Sequences were derived from PBMCs, sampled 5 days after the first yellow fever vaccination. These TCRs come from a man younger than 35 who received the YFV17D yellow fever vaccine.

This chain links TRBV12-3 or TRBV12-4 with TRBJ2-7; tentatively, D is TRBD1 (6 bases). The V and J ends lost 6 bases and 5 bases respectively, with 17 bases between them. The CDR3 loop spans 14 amino acids. CDR3 nucleotide sequence: TGTGCCAGCAGGCAGGGGCCTTCAGGGGACGAGCAGTACTTC. This sequence encodes CASRQGPSGDEQYF.

The chain combines TRBV6-1 with TRBJ1-3; D is uncertain. CDR1 is MNHNS, CDR2 SASEGT, per germline. The CDR3 is made up of 14 amino acids. Trimming cost V 6 bases and J 2 bases, with 11 bases left between them. CDR3 in DNA: TGTGCCAGCAGCCGTGACGCGACTGGAAACACCATATATTTT. Residues: CASSRDATGNTIYF.

This clonotype has more than one count but fewer than ten. The gene calls are TRBV18 and TRBJ2-3; TRBD2 agrees at 10 bases. CDR3 length equals 15 residues. The junction had 4 bases not matched to a gene; V was cut back by 2 bases and J by 5 bases. Germline values: CDR1 KGHSH, CDR2 LQKENI. The CDR3 reads CASSPSGGGLDTQYF. CDR3 nucleotide sequence: TGTGCCAGCTCACCAAGCGGGGGGGGCCTAGATACGCAGTATTTT.

The genes are TRBV5-4 and TRBJ2-3; a possible D gene is TRBD1 (6 bases). This CDR3 has 17 residues. The V gene's germline CDR1 is SGHNT and CDR2 YYREEE (reference sequence). CDR3 sequence (DNA): TGTGCATACCCGGAGGACAGTAGGGGATGGTCGTCAGATACGCAGTATTTT. It specifies CAYPEDSRGWSSDTQYF.

This clonotype was seen at least ten times. The rearrangement joins TRBV12-3 or TRBV12-4 to TRBJ2-3; D unresolved. CDR3 length: 14 amino acids. V lost 7 bases and J lost 3, with 14 bases in between. The CDR3 sequence: CASTLWLPTDTQYF. In DNA form, the CDR3 reads TGTGCCAGCACCCTATGGCTCCCGACAGATACGCAGTATTTT.

This clonotype was counted only a few times. The V call is TRBV9, the J call TRBJ2-1; D could derive from TRBD1 or TRBD2 (6 bases each). V lost 3 bases and J 2 bases, leaving 15 bases between the germline ends. Germline CDR1 reads SGDLS; CDR2 reads YYNGEE. This CDR3 region has 16 residues. The CDR3 spells CASSAEGEPPYNEQFF. The CDR3 DNA sequence: TGTGCCAGCAGCGCGGAGGGGGAACCCCCCTACAATGAGCAGTTCTTC.

This clonotype was recorded a few times. The V and J genes are TRBV9 and TRBJ2-2, with 7 bases fitting TRBD1. J gave up 2 bases and V 3 bases, and 10 bases lay outside the gene matches. This CDR3 comprises 17 residues. CDR1 is SGDLS, CDR2 YYNGEE, per germline. CDR3 nucleotide sequence: TGTGCCAGCAGCGCCTCTCGAGGGACAGTTAACACCGGGGAGCTGTTTTTT. Amino acid sequence: CASSASRGTVNTGELFF. Supplemented by reference TRBV9 and TRBJ2-2, the full variable domain reads DSGVTQTPKHLITATGQRVTLRCSPRSGDLSVYWYQQSLDQGLQFLIQYYNGEERAKGNILERFSAQQFPDLHSELNLSSLELGDSALYFCASSASRGTVNTGELFFGEGSRLTVL.

The V gene is TRBV5-5, the J gene TRBJ1-2; 10 bases are shared with TRBD1. V gave up 7 bases and J gave up 6 bases; unmatched junction bases: 12. The germline gives CDR1 SGHKS, CDR2 YYEKEE (reference sequence). The CDR3 consists of 15 residues. The CDR3 DNA follows: TGTGCCAGCGGGCCCTGGGACAGGGGTCTTCATGGCTACACCTTC. It translates to CASGPWDRGLHGYTF.

The chain is built from TRBV7-3 and TRBJ2-5; no clear D. The CDR3 length is 13 residues. With 0 bases removed from V and 4 bases from J, the gap between germline ends came to 6 bases. Germline V gene lookup returns CDR1 SGHTA and CDR2 FQGTGA. The chain's CDR3 is CASSLTSIETQYF. The CDR3 coding sequence is TGTGCCAGCAGCTTAACCAGCATAGAGACCCAGTACTTC.

In its sample, this clonotype was seen a few times. V and J are TRBV27 and TRBJ2-1; D is unclear. CDR3 size: 13 residues. Germline V gene sequence: CDR1 MNHEY, CDR2 SMNVEV (reference sequence). Trimming cost V 5 bases and J 4 bases, with 9 bases left between them. For the CDR3, the DNA is TGTGCCAGCAGTCCGGTTGATTACAATGAGCAGTTCTTC. This sequence encodes CASSPVDYNEQFF.

This chain connects TRBV4-1 to TRBJ1-2, with D perhaps TRBD1 (6 bases). This CDR3 is 14 amino acids long. V lost 0 bases, J lost 8 bases, and 13 bases lay in between. Germline assignment: CDR1 MGHRA and CDR2 YSYEKL. The DNA for the CDR3 is TGCGCCAGCAGCCAAGAAGCGGGGGCGGAGGGCTACACCTTC. Its translation is CASSQEAGAEGYTF.

The chain couples TRBV7-9 to TRBJ2-1; 9 nucleotides agree with TRBD2. CDR1 and CDR2 from the germline V gene are SEHNR and FQNEAQ (reference sequence). CDR3 size: 14 residues. Trimming took 11 bases from V and 0 from J; bases not matched to a gene: 5. CDR3 residues: CAAGGASSYNEQFF. The CDR3 DNA sequence: TGTGCCGCGGGAGGGGCTAGCTCCTACAATGAGCAGTTCTTC. Combining the CDR3 with reference TRBV7-9 and TRBJ2-1 gives the whole variable domain DTGVSQNPRHKITKRGQNVTFRCDPISEHNRLYWYRQTLGQGPEFLTYFQNEAQLEKSRLLSDRFSAERPKGSFSTLEIQRTEQGDSAMYLCAAGGASSYNEQFFGPGTRLTVL.

This sequence joins TRBV6-2 or TRBV6-3 and TRBJ1-5, with D uncertain. Germline CDR1 is MNHEY and CDR2 is SVGEGT. The CDR3 has 11 residues. DNA of the CDR3: TGTGAGGCAGTCGGCAATCAGCCCCAGCATTTT. Translation: CEAVGNQPQHF.

The chain is built from TRBV5-1 and TRBJ1-3, with 7 bases matching TRBD1. The CDR3 runs to 14 residues. V shed 7 bases, J shed 0 bases, and the junction held 4 bases outside the gene matches. Germline CDR1 is SGHRS and CDR2 is YFSETQ. The CDR3 is CASQGDSSGNTIYF. CDR3 coding DNA: TGCGCCAGCCAGGGGGACAGCTCTGGAAACACCATATATTTT.

This clonotype was seen a few times. V usage is TRBV7-8 and J usage is TRBJ2-2; TRBD1 aligns across 7 bases. Trimming cost V 3 bases and J 2 bases; bases outside gene matches: 6. Germline V gene lookup returns CDR1 SGHVS and CDR2 FQNEAQ. The CDR3 has 16 residues. In DNA, the CDR3 is TGTGCCAGCAGCTTGTTCGGACAGGCTAACACCGGGGAGCTGTTTTTT. Translating gives CASSLFGQANTGELFF.

The chain links TRBV20-1 to TRBJ2-5; no reliable D call. This CDR3 comprises 15 residues. Trimming pared 2 bases from V and 1 base from J, leaving 14 bases between. Per the germline V gene, CDR1 is DFQATT and CDR2 is SNEGSKA (reference sequence). The CDR3 loop is CSARNGIGRQETQYF. CDR3 DNA sequence: TGCAGTGCTAGAAATGGGATAGGCCGCCAAGAGACCCAGTACTTC.

In its sample, this clonotype was seen once. This chain connects TRBV12-3 or TRBV12-4 to TRBJ2-7; tentative D call: TRBD1 (6 bases). V lost 5 bases to trimming and J lost 2 bases, with 13 bases between them. This CDR3 spans 14 amino acids. Here the CDR3 DNA reads TGTGCCAGCAGTCAGACAGGATCGACCTACGAGCAGTACTTC. This codes for CASSQTGSTYEQYF.

The chain employs TRBV19 and TRBJ2-1, with D tentatively TRBD2 (5 bases). The V gene lost 1 base and the J gene lost 0 bases, with 10 bases spanning the gap. The CDR3 spans 16 residues. CDR1 is LNHDA, CDR2 SQIVND, per germline (reference sequence). The CDR3, as DNA: TGTGCCAGTAGTATAGTTTTTGCGGGCTCCTACAATGAGCAGTTCTTC. Its translation: CASSIVFAGSYNEQFF. The complete variable domain, with remaining parts taken from reference TRBV19 and TRBJ2-1, reads DGGITQSPKYLFRKEGQNVTLSCEQNLNHDAMYWYRQDPGQGLRLIYYSQIVNDFQKGDIAEGYSVSREKKESFPLTVTSAQKNPTAFYLCASSIVFAGSYNEQFFGPGTRLTVL.

The genes are TRBV6-2 or TRBV6-3 and TRBJ1-1; the match to TRBD1 covers 8 bases. Losses at the gene ends were 2 bases for V and 5 bases for J; bases not matched to a gene: 4. Germline V gene data show CDR1 as MNHEY and CDR2 as SVGEGT. The CDR3 consists of 14 residues. The CDR3 loop is CASSYQGAATEAFF. CDR3 coding DNA: TGTGCCAGCAGTTACCAGGGGGCTGCGACTGAAGCTTTCTTT.